What follows describes a single T cell receptor beta chain. After constant-region reverse-primer amplification, full-length variable regions underwent semi-nested PCR with Nested Universal Primer A. TCRdb redid the calling of the 5' RACE reads with MiXCR, one entry per CDR3 protein. Here the sample spans 55,000 to 80,000 distinct CDR3 sequences, less than 25% being singletons. CD4+CD45RO+CD25- cells were isolated as memory CD4+ T cells. The receptor was derived from a female donor with breast cancer. Material for sequencing was memory CD4+ T cells sorted from a lymph node. Subset meaning: memory CD4+ T cells, CD4+CD45RO+CD25-.

CDR3 loop: CSAGGSGRETQYF. The CDR3 bases are TGCAGTGCGGGGGGGTCTGGACGGGAGACCCAGTACTTC. The chain carries TRBV20-1 and TRBJ2-5; 7 bases match TRBD2. CDR1 is DFQATT and CDR2 is SNEGSKA in the germline V gene (reference sequence). V was pared by 6 bases and J by 5 bases, with 9 bases of the junction left unmatched. There are 13 residues in the CDR3.